This T cell receptor beta chain was captured in a study of early T cells in non-severe SARS-CoV-2 infection. This clonotype occurred a few times. Germline V CDR1 and CDR2: SNHLY, FYNNEI. Germline trimming cut 5 bases from V and 4 bases from J; bases unmatched to any gene: 8. CDR3 size: 14 residues. Each CDR3 protein gets one entry after TCRdb re-called the 5' RACE reads with MiXCR. The sample has about 49,000 distinct CDR3 sequences; approximately 12% are singletons. The clonotype originates from an adult who was a healthcare worker with PCR-confirmed SARS-CoV-2 infection or an uninfected control (not recorded which). The chain uses TRBV2 and TRBJ2-7, with 7 bases fitting TRBD1. The starting material was whole blood, obtained at baseline. Here the CDR3 reads CASSRQGSRYEQYF. The CDR3 coding sequence is TGTGCCAGCAGTCGACAGGGTTCTCGGTACGAGCAGTACTTC.